The 30 T cell receptor beta chains below were found in one sample sequenced in a study of CD8 T cells in ankylosing spondylitis. Findings of the study overall: Within ankylosing spondylitis blood, a TCR beta motif made up of several highly homologous variants appeared to be characteristic.

TCRdb passed the 5' RACE reads through MiXCR, listing each CDR3 protein once. The sample shows 700,000 to 1,000,000 distinct CDR3 sequences, about 10% of them seen only once. These TCRs' antigens remain unknown. The sequencing input was blood, either unsorted or a sorted T cell fraction (not recorded which). These receptors originate from a male donor with ankylosing spondylitis.

This clonotype was seen only a few times. The chain links TRBV5-1 to TRBJ2-5; 9 bases match TRBD2. The CDR3 is 15 amino acids. Trimming took 1 base from V and 1 from J; bases not matched to a gene: 2. CDR1 SGHRS and CDR2 YFSETQ come from the germline V gene. This chain's CDR3 is CASSLFSGGQETQYF. The CDR3 DNA reads as TGCGCCAGCAGCTTGTTTAGCGGGGGCCAAGAGACCCAGTACTTC.

The chain is built from TRBV18 and TRBJ2-3; D perhaps matches TRBD2 (5 bases). CDR3 length equals 15 residues. From germline, CDR1 is KGHSH and CDR2 LQKENI. V gave up 3 bases and J gave up 0 bases, with 10 bases separating them. The CDR3 sequence is CASSPWSGSTDTQYF. The DNA of the CDR3 is TGTGCCAGCTCACCTTGGAGCGGTAGCACAGATACGCAGTATTTT.

This clonotype was found a few times. The CDR3 nucleotides are TGCAGTGCTGATCATCACCGGACAGGGAATCAGCCCCAGCATTTT. Amino acids: CSADHHRTGNQPQHF. The rearrangement links TRBV20-1 to TRBJ1-5, with TRBD1 matching 8 bases. Germline loops: CDR1 DFQATT, CDR2 SNEGSKA (reference sequence). The V gene end was trimmed by 5 bases and the J gene end by 4 bases; junction bases not matched to a gene: 10. The CDR3 runs to 15 residues.

The chain is built from TRBV20-1 and TRBJ2-3, with D possibly being TRBD2 (6 bases). The CDR3 length is 15 residues. The V end lost 5 bases, the J end lost 0 bases, and 15 bases lay between the germline ends. The germline V gene encodes CDR1 DFQATT and CDR2 SNEGSKA (reference sequence). As DNA, the CDR3 is TGCAGTGCTTTTATGAGGGACTTTAGCACAGATACGCAGTATTTT. It yields the protein CSAFMRDFSTDTQYF.

In this sample, this clonotype turned up many times. The chain couples TRBV20-1 to TRBJ2-3; D unclear. The CDR3 sequence is 12 residues long. V lost 4 bases and J lost 0, with 5 bases in between. Germline CDR1 reads DFQATT; CDR2 reads SNEGSKA (reference sequence). CDR3 region: CSATFSTDTQYF. In DNA form, the CDR3 reads TGCAGTGCTACCTTTAGCACAGATACGCAGTATTTT.

The J gene is TRBJ2-2, the V gene TRBV5-1; D unresolved. This CDR3 spans 17 amino acids. CDR1 and CDR2 (germline): SGHRS, YFSETQ. V shed 3 bases and J shed 0 bases, with 15 bases lying between them. For the CDR3, the DNA is TGCGCCAGCAGCTCCCTGTTAACAACTACGAACACCGGGGAGCTGTTTTTT. It yields the protein CASSSLLTTTNTGELFF. The full variable domain, its missing parts supplied by reference TRBV5-1 and TRBJ2-2, is KAGVTQTPRYLIKTRGQQVTLSCSPISGHRSVSWYQQTPGQGLQFLFEYFSETQRNKGNFPGRFSGRQFSNSRSEMNVSTLELGDSALYLCASSSLLTTTNTGELFFGEGSRLTVL.

Only a few counts were recorded for this clonotype. This chain connects TRBV18 to TRBJ2-5, with 7 bases aligning to TRBD1. With 4 bases clipped from V and 3 bases from J, the junction kept 5 bases outside the gene matches. Germline CDR1 reads KGHSH; CDR2 reads LQKENI. There are 14 residues in the CDR3. This CDR3 reads CASSQNDREETQYF. The CDR3 DNA is TGTGCCAGCTCACAAAATGACAGGGAAGAGACCCAGTACTTC.

The chain is built from TRBV10-3 and TRBJ2-5; 10 bases map to TRBD1. Germline assignment: CDR1 ENHRY and CDR2 SYGVKD. CDR3 length: 13 residues. Trimming removed 7 bases from V and 5 bases from J; junction bases left unmatched: 4. This chain's CDR3 is CAITKGQGETQYF. For the CDR3, the DNA is TGTGCCATCACTAAGGGACAGGGGGAGACCCAGTACTTC.

The chain joins TRBV6-1 to TRBJ2-5, with 10 bases aligning to TRBD2. CDR3 length equals 16 residues. Germline V gene sequence: CDR1 MNHNS, CDR2 SASEGT. The V and J ends lost 5 bases and 4 bases, in that order; junction bases with no gene match: 10. The CDR3 is CASSPLGAGGRETQYF. For the CDR3, the DNA is TGTGCCAGCAGTCCCTTGGGAGCGGGAGGGCGAGAGACCCAGTACTTC.

This chain links TRBV12-3 or TRBV12-4 with TRBJ2-3; no firm D call. V was trimmed by 1 base and J by 3 bases, leaving 11 bases between them. The CDR3 contains 15 residues. CDR3 in amino acids: CASSLGVGYTDTQYF. DNA of the CDR3: TGTGCCAGCAGTTTAGGGGTAGGGTATACAGATACGCAGTATTTT.

Only a few counts were recorded for this clonotype. The rearrangement uses TRBV5-1 and TRBJ2-2; D uncertain. Germline V lookup: CDR1 SGHRS, CDR2 YFSETQ. V lost 4 bases and J 3 bases, leaving 10 bases between the germline ends. The length of the CDR3 is 14 residues. This chain's CDR3 is CASSVDTYTGELFF. CDR3 nucleotides: TGCGCCAGCAGCGTAGACACGTACACCGGGGAGCTGTTTTTT.

The chain combines TRBV7-8 with TRBJ2-7, with 11 bases that match TRBD2. Trimming at V came to 1 base and at J to 0 bases, leaving 8 bases not matched to a gene. The CDR3 runs 18 residues. Germline lookup yields CDR1 SGHVS and CDR2 FQNEAQ. The CDR3 DNA follows: TGTGCCAGCAGCTTAGTTGGACTAGCGGGCGTAAGCTCCTACGAGCAGTACTTC. Its translation is CASSLVGLAGVSSYEQYF.

This sequence joins TRBV29-1 and TRBJ2-1, with D tentatively TRBD1 (6 bases). The CDR3 runs to 14 residues. The V end lost 5 bases, the J end lost 7 bases, and 18 bases lay between the germline ends. Per the germline V gene, CDR1 is SQVTM and CDR2 is ANQGSEA. CDR3 nucleotides: TGCAGCGTTCTGAGGGGGACCTTGGGGAATGAGCAGTTCTTC. Translation: CSVLRGTLGNEQFF.

This clonotype was picked up a small number of times. V gene TRBV5-1 combines with J gene TRBJ2-7; 8 nucleotides align to TRBD1. V lost 4 bases to trimming and J lost 6 bases; unmatched junction nucleotides: 9. Germline values: CDR1 SGHRS, CDR2 YFSETQ. There are 14 residues in the CDR3. CDR3 DNA sequence: TGCGCCAGCAGCCCCGGACAGGGCCCTCGCGAGCAGTACTTC. It is translated as CASSPGQGPREQYF. The full variable domain, in which reference TRBV5-1 and TRBJ2-7 provide the parts outside the CDR3, is KAGVTQTPRYLIKTRGQQVTLSCSPISGHRSVSWYQQTPGQGLQFLFEYFSETQRNKGNFPGRFSGRQFSNSRSEMNVSTLELGDSALYLCASSPGQGPREQYFGPGTRLTVT.

This clonotype was recorded many times. The DNA for the CDR3 is TGTGCCAGCAGCCGACAGGGGGCTGGGGCTTTCTTT. Amino acids: CASSRQGAGAFF. This chain uses TRBV7-9 with TRBJ1-1; 10 bases are shared with TRBD1. The CDR3 is 12 amino acids. V lost 5 bases, J lost 11 bases, and 5 bases stayed unmatched. Germline values: CDR1 SEHNR, CDR2 FQNEAQ (reference sequence).

This clonotype turned up a few times. V and J are TRBV4-1 and TRBJ2-3; D is possibly TRBD2 (5 bases). Trimming cost V 6 bases and J 5 bases, with 15 bases left between them. The germline V gene has CDR1 MGHRA and CDR2 YSYEKL. The CDR3 length is 14 residues. CDR3 DNA sequence: TGCGCCAGCAGACTTTCGTCCGGAGGAGATACGCAGTATTTT. The encoded protein is CASRLSSGGDTQYF.

The chain employs TRBV20-1 and TRBJ1-1; D unresolved. Trimming pared 4 bases from V and 1 base from J, leaving 16 bases between. Germline V gene sequence: CDR1 DFQATT, CDR2 SNEGSKA (reference sequence). This CDR3 region has 15 residues. The CDR3 protein is CSATDNRRPNTEAFF. The DNA of the CDR3 is TGCAGTGCTACGGATAACCGCAGGCCGAACACTGAAGCTTTCTTT.

The chain joins TRBV6-1 to TRBJ1-6; D is perhaps TRBD1 (6 bases). This CDR3 region has 14 residues. The germline V gene has CDR1 MNHNS and CDR2 SASEGT. V lost 8 bases to trimming and J lost 8 bases, with 16 bases between them. CDR3 loop: CASGKDRRDSPLHF. The CDR3 DNA reads as TGTGCCAGCGGAAAGGACAGAAGAGATTCACCCCTCCACTTT.

This chain joins TRBV7-2 and TRBJ2-6, with D possibly TRBD1 on 6 matching bases. The V gene lost 4 bases and the J gene lost 4 bases, with 11 bases spanning the gap. The CDR3 covers 15 residues. CDR1 and CDR2 from the germline V gene are SGHTA and FQGNSA. CDR3 amino acids: CASSSQGNGANVLTF. In nucleotides, the CDR3 is TGTGCCAGCAGCTCCCAGGGGAACGGGGCCAACGTCCTGACTTTC.

This clonotype was seen more than once but under ten times. The chain links TRBV5-1 to TRBJ2-2, with 9 nucleotides matching TRBD2. This CDR3 spans 15 amino acids. J lost 3 bases, V lost 1 base, and 1 base had no gene match. Germline V gene sequence: CDR1 SGHRS, CDR2 YFSETQ. The CDR3 nucleotides read TGCGCCAGCAGCTTGACTAGCGGGTACACCGGGGAGCTGTTTTTT. Residues: CASSLTSGYTGELFF.

The rearrangement joins TRBV10-3 to TRBJ1-5; D is uncertain. The CDR3 loop spans 14 amino acids. Trimming removed 8 bases at V and 7 bases at J, with 18 bases between. Germline assignment: CDR1 ENHRY and CDR2 SYGVKD. The CDR3 is CAIWEPGVGQPQHF. CDR3 bases: TGTGCCATCTGGGAGCCGGGAGTGGGGCAGCCCCAGCATTTT.

This clonotype was counted only a few times. The chain is built from TRBV24-1 and TRBJ1-5, with TRBD1 matching over 9 bases. This CDR3 is built from 16 residues. Germline values: CDR1 KGHDR, CDR2 SFDVKD. Unmatched junction bases numbered 3, after V lost 4 bases and J lost 0 bases. In DNA form, the CDR3 reads TGTGCCACCAGTGACTCGACAGGGGGTAGCAATCAGCCCCAGCATTTT. It specifies CATSDSTGGSNQPQHF.

This clonotype was detected only a few times. The V and J genes are TRBV5-1 and TRBJ2-7, with a tentative D call TRBD1 (5 bases). This CDR3 comprises 14 residues. From germline, CDR1 is SGHRS and CDR2 YFSETQ. V was shortened by 4 bases and J by 6 bases, with 17 bases between the two germline ends. The CDR3 reads CASSEAQALGEQYF. The CDR3 nucleotides read TGCGCCAGCAGCGAAGCACAGGCCCTCGGCGAGCAGTACTTC.

This clonotype was counted between two and nine times. V is TRBV7-2 and J is TRBJ1-2; no definite D call. V lost 6 bases and J 2 bases, leaving 13 bases between the germline ends. Germline assignment: CDR1 SGHTA and CDR2 FQGNSA. The CDR3 loop spans 14 amino acids. The CDR3 region is CASRPGYPNYGYTF. CDR3 DNA sequence: TGTGCCAGCAGGCCCGGATACCCAAACTATGGCTACACCTTC.

This clonotype was observed a few times. The J gene is TRBJ2-2, the V gene TRBV7-2; D remains ambiguous. Trimming removed 5 bases at V and 2 bases at J, with 12 bases between. Looked up from germline, CDR1 is SGHTA and CDR2 is FQGNSA. CDR3 size: 15 residues. This chain's CDR3 is CASSPLLLNTGELFF. The DNA for the CDR3 is TGTGCCAGCAGCCCCCTTTTGTTAAACACCGGGGAGCTGTTTTTT.

The chain uses TRBV15 and TRBJ2-1, with a tentative D call TRBD1 (5 bases). Germline V lookup: CDR1 LNHNV, CDR2 YYDKDF (reference sequence). V shed 6 bases and J shed 1 base, with 10 bases lying between them. The CDR3 runs 14 residues. CDR3 bases: TGTGCCACCAGGGGGCCGTGGTCCTACAATGAGCAGTTCTTC. Protein: CATRGPWSYNEQFF.

V and J are TRBV7-9 and TRBJ1-3, with D unclear. V lost 3 bases, J lost 0 bases, and 3 bases lay in between. Germline assignment: CDR1 SEHNR and CDR2 FQNEAQ (reference sequence). The CDR3 spans 13 residues. The chain's CDR3 is CASSFHSGNTIYF. CDR3 coding DNA: TGTGCCAGCAGCTTTCACTCTGGAAACACCATATATTTT.

The genes are TRBV18 and TRBJ1-4; no definite D call. Germline lookup yields CDR1 KGHSH and CDR2 LQKENI. This CDR3 comprises 15 residues. Trimming took 3 bases from V and 6 from J, leaving 14 bases between them. The CDR3 loop is CASSPAGFAYEKLFF. The DNA for the CDR3 is TGTGCCAGCTCACCGGCGGGATTTGCATATGAAAAACTGTTTTTT. Complete variable domain (other parts from reference TRBV18 and TRBJ1-4): NAGVMQNPRHLVRRRGQEARLRCSPMKGHSHVYWYRQLPEEGLKFMVYLQKENIIDESGMPKERFSAEFPKEGPSILRIQQVVRGDSAAYFCASSPAGFAYEKLFFGSGTQLSVL.

This clonotype was observed many times. This chain links TRBV5-1 with TRBJ2-1, with 8 bases matching TRBD2. The CDR3 covers 17 residues. V gave up 2 bases and J gave up 7 bases; unmatched junction bases: 14. Germline assignment: CDR1 SGHRS and CDR2 YFSETQ. The CDR3 sequence: CASSFVSTGGAGNEQFF. The CDR3 nucleotides read TGCGCCAGCAGCTTTGTCTCAACGGGAGGGGCGGGAAATGAGCAGTTCTTC. The whole variable domain, remainder taken from reference TRBV5-1 and TRBJ2-1, is KAGVTQTPRYLIKTRGQQVTLSCSPISGHRSVSWYQQTPGQGLQFLFEYFSETQRNKGNFPGRFSGRQFSNSRSEMNVSTLELGDSALYLCASSFVSTGGAGNEQFFGPGTRLTVL.

This clonotype was seen a few times. The chain couples TRBV6-2 or TRBV6-3 to TRBJ2-5, with 10 bases that match TRBD1. The CDR3 covers 17 residues. The germline gives CDR1 MNHEY, CDR2 SVGEGT. After removal of 0 bases from V and 7 bases from J, the junction contained 11 bases not matched to a gene. The CDR3 DNA reads as TGTGCCAGCAGTTACTCTCCGGGGACAGGGGCAATTGGGACCCAGTACTTC. This sequence encodes CASSYSPGTGAIGTQYF.